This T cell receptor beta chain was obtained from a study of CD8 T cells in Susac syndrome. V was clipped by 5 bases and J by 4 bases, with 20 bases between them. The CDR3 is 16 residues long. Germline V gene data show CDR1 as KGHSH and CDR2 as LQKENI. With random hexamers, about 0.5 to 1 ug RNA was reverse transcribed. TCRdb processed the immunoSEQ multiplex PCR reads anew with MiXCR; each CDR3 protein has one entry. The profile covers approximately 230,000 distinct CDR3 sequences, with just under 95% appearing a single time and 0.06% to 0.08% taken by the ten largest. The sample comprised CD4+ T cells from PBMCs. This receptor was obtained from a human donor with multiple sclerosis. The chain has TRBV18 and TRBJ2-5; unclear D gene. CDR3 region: CASSSSIGPDGETQYF. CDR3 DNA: TGTGCCAGCTCATCTTCCATAGGCCCAGACGGAGAGACCCAGTACTTC.